This T cell receptor (beta chain) was sequenced for a study of blood T cell repertoires in COVID-19. Study-wide context: The samples span acute and convalescent COVID-19 from the United States, Italy and Spain. The analysed material was cDNA or gDNA that came from T cells, B-cell-depleted T cells, or PBMCs.

TCRdb's table, derived via immunoSEQ multiplex PCR, lists solely in-frame clones and lacks some. The data contain hundreds of thousands of clones, roughly 90% of them seen just once; the ten biggest clones take up approximately 4.7%. The study drew participants aged about 18 to 89 years from some 24 US areas. Allocation to cohorts depended on clinical history reported by the participants. This CDR3 is 16 amino acids long. In germline, CDR1 is MDHEN, CDR2 SYDVKM. V lost 7 bases and J lost 0; bases outside the gene matches: 9. The receptor was derived from a man aged 55-75 years who had recovered from COVID-19. The genes are TRBV28 and TRBJ2-4; TRBD1 matches at 7 bases. The sequencing input was PBMCs or T cells enriched from blood (not recorded which). CDR3 nucleotides: TGTGCCAGCAATCGACCTGGGACAGTAGCCAAAAACATTCAGTACTTC. Its protein is CASNRPGTVAKNIQYF.